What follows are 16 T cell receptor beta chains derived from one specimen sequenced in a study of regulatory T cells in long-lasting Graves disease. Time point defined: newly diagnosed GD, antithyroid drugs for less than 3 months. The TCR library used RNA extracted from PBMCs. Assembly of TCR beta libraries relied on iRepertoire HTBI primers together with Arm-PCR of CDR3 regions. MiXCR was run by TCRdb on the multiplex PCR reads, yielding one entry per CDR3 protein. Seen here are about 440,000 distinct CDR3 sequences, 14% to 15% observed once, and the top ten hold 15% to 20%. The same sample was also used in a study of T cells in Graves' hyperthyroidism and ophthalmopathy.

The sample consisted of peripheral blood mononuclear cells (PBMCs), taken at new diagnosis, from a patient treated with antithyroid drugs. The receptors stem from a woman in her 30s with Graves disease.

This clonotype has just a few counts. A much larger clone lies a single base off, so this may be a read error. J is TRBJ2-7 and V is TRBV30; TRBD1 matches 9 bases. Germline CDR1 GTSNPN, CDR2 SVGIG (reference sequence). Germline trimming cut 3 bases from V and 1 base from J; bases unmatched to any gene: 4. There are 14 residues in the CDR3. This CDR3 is CAWSRGQGSYEQYF. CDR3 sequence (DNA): TGTGCCTGGAGCCGGGGACAGGGATCCTACGAGCAGTACTTC.

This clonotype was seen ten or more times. This CDR3 is CAISEPDSQSSYEQYF. The CDR3 DNA follows: TGTGCCATCAGTGAGCCTGACAGTCAGAGCTCCTACGAGCAGTACTTC. V usage is TRBV10-3 and J usage is TRBJ2-7; TRBD1 is a possible D gene (5 bases). V was cut by 2 bases and J by 0 bases, with 14 bases left in between. Germline V gene data show CDR1 as ENHRY and CDR2 as SYGVKD. This CDR3 has 16 residues.

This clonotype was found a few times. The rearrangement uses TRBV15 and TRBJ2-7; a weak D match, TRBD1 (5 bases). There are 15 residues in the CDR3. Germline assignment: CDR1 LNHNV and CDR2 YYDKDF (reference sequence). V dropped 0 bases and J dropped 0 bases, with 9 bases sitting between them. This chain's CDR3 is CATSRERQISYEQYF. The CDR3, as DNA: TGTGCCACCAGCAGAGAACGACAGATCTCCTACGAGCAGTACTTC.

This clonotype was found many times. The CDR3 sequence: CSVGLQGWGEQYF. The CDR3 nucleotides are TGCAGCGTTGGACTCCAGGGATGGGGCGAGCAGTACTTC. J is TRBJ2-7 and V is TRBV29-1; a weak D match, TRBD1 (5 bases). The germline V gene encodes CDR1 SQVTM and CDR2 ANQGSEA. V dropped 4 bases and J dropped 6 bases, with 16 bases sitting between them. The CDR3 covers 13 residues.

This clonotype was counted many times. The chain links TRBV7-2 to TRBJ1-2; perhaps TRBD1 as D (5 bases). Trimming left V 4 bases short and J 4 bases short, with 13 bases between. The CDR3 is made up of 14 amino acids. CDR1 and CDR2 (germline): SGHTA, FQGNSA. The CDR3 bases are TGTGCCAGCAGCTACACGTTGGGGGGCTATGGCTACACCTTC. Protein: CASSYTLGGYGYTF. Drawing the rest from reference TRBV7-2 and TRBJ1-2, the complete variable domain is GAGVSQSPSNKVTEKGKDVELRCDPISGHTALYWYRQSLGQGLEFLIYFQGNSAPDKSGLPSDRFSAERTGGSVSTLTIQRTQQEDSAVYLCASSYTLGGYGYTFGSGTRLTVV.

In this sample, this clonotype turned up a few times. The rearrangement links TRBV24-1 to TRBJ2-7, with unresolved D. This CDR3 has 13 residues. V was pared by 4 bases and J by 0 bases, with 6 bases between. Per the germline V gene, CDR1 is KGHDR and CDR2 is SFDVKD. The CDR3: CATSEWGSYEQYF. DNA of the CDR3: TGTGCCACCAGTGAGTGGGGCTCCTACGAGCAGTACTTC.

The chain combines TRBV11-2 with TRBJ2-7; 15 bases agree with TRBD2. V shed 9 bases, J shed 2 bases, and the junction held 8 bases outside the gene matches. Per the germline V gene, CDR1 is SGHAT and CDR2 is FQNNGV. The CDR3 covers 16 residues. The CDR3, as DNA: TGTGCCAGTTCCGGGACTAGCGGGAGGAGACCCTACGAGCAGTACTTC. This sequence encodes CASSGTSGRRPYEQYF. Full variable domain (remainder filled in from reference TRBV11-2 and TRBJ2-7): EAGVAQSPRYKIIEKRQSVAFWCNPISGHATLYWYQQILGQGPKLLIQFQNNGVVDDSQLPKDRFSAERLKGVDSTLKIQPAKLEDSAVYLCASSGTSGRRPYEQYFGPGTRLTVT.

CDR3 coding DNA: TGTGCCAGCAGCGTAGAAGGACTAGGGACCGAGCAGTACTTC. It yields the protein CASSVEGLGTEQYF. The V call is TRBV9, the J call TRBJ2-7; TRBD2 matches 7 bases. The CDR3 runs 14 residues. CDR1 and CDR2 from the germline V gene are SGDLS and YYNGEE. Germline trimming cut 0 bases from V and 6 bases from J; bases unmatched to any gene: 6.

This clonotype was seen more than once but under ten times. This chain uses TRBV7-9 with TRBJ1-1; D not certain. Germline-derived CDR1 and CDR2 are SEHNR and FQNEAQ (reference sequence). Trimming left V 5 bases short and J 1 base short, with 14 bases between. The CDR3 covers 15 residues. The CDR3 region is CASSPEGRKNTEAFF. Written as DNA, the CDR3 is TGTGCCAGCAGCCCCGAAGGACGGAAGAACACTGAAGCTTTCTTT.

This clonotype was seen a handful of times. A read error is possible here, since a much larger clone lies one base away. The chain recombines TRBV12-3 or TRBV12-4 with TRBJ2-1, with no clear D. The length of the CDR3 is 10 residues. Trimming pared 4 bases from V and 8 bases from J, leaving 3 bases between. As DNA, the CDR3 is TGTGCCAGCAGTTCCCATGAGCAGTTCTTC. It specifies CASSSHEQFF.

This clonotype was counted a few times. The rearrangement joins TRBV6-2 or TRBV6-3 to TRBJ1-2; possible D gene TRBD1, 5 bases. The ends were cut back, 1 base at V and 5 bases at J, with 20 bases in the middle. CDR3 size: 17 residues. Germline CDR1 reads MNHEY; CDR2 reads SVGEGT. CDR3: CASSYFAKPTGEYGYTF. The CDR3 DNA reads TGTGCCAGCAGTTACTTCGCGAAACCCACAGGAGAATATGGCTACACCTTC.

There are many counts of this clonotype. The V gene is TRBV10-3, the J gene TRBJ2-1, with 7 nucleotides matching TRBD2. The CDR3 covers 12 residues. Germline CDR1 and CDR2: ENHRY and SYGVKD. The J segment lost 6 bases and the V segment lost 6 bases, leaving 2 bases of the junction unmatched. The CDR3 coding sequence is TGTGCCATCAGCGGACTAGGCAATGAGCAGTTCTTC. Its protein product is CAISGLGNEQFF.

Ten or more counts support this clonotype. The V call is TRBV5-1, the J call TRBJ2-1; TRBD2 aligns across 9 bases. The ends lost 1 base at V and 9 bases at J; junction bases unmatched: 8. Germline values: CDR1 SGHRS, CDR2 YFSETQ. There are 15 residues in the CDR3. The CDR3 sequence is CASSLRLAGVGEQFF. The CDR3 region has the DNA TGCGCCAGCAGCTTGAGGTTAGCGGGAGTCGGTGAGCAGTTCTTC. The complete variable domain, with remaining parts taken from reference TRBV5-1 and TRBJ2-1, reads KAGVTQTPRYLIKTRGQQVTLSCSPISGHRSVSWYQQTPGQGLQFLFEYFSETQRNKGNFPGRFSGRQFSNSRSEMNVSTLELGDSALYLCASSLRLAGVGEQFFGPGTRLTVL.

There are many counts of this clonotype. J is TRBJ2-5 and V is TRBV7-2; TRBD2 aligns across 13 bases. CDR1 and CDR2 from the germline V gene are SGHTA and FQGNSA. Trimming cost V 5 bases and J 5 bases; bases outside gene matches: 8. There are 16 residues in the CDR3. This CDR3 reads CASSPGLAGVGETQYF. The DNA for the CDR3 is TGTGCCAGCAGCCCAGGACTAGCGGGAGTGGGGGAGACCCAGTACTTC.

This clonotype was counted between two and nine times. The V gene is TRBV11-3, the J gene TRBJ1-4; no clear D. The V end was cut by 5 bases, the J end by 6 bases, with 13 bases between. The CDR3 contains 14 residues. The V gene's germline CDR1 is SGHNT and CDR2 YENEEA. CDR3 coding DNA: TGTGCCAGCAGCCATAACACCGGGGATGAAAAACTGTTTTTT. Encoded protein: CASSHNTGDEKLFF.

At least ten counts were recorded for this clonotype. For the CDR3, the DNA is TGCGCCAGCAGCCAGGGGGCAGGGGCATTTGGCGACCAGTACTTC. It codes for CASSQGAGAFGDQYF. The V and J genes are TRBV4-1 and TRBJ2-5; perhaps TRBD1 as D (6 bases). V lost 3 bases and J 10 bases, leaving 21 bases between the germline ends. Germline-derived CDR1 and CDR2 are MGHRA and YSYEKL. The CDR3 contains 15 residues.